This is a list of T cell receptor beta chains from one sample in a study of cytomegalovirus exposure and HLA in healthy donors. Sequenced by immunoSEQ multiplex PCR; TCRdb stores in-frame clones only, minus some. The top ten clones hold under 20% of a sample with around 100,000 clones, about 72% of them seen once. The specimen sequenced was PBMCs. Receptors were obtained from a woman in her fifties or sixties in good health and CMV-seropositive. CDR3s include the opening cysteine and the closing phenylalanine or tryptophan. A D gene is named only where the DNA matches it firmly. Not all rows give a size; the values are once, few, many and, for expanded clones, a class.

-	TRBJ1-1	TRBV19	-	TGTGCCAGTAGTCCCCAAACAGGGAACACTGAAGCTTTCTTT	CASSPQTGNTEAFF
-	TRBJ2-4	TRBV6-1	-	TGTGCCAGCAGAAAACAGGGTGCAGGAAACATTCAGTACTTC	CASRKQGAGNIQYF
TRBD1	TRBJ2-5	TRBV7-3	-	TGTGCCAGCAGCTTAAATGGGGGACAGGCGACTAAAGAGACCCAGTACTTC	CASSLNGGQATKETQYF
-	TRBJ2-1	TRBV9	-	TGTGCCAGCAGTGGAGACTACCTCTTCGACAATGAGCAGTTCTTC	CASSGDYLFDNEQFF
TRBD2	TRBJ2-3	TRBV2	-	TGTGCCAGCAGTGGAGGGACTAGCGCGAGCACAGATACGCAGTATTTT	CASSGGTSASTDTQYF
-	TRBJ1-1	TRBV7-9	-	TGTGCCAGCAGCTTAATGTTTCGGACAAGGGGGTTCGGTGAAGCTTTCTTT	CASSLMFRTRGFGEAFF
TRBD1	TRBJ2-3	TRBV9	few	TGTGCCAGCAGCGTACCTCCAGGGGGCGAGACAGATACGCAGTATTTT	CASSVPPGGETDTQYF
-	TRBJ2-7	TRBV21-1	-	TGTGCCAGCAGCAAAGAGGAGCGGGAGGGCCTCGGGCAGTACTTC	CASSKEEREGLGQYF
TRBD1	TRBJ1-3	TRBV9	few	TGTGCCAGCAGCGTAGAAGGACAGGGGAAAAACACCATATATTTT	CASSVEGQGKNTIYF
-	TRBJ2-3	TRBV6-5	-	TGTGCCAGTTCGCGGGCCACGACCGGGGATACGCAGTATTTT	CASSRATTGDTQYF
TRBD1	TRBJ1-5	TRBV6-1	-	TGTGCCACCCCAGGACAGGGAGATCCGCCCCAGCATTTT	CATPGQGDPPQHF
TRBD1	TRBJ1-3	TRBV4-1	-	TGCGCCAGCAGCCAAGGACGACAGGGCCCATCTGGAAACACCATATATTTT	CASSQGRQGPSGNTIYF
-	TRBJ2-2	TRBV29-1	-	TGCAGCGTTCGGAGCACCGGGGAGCTGTTTTTT	CSVRSTGELFF
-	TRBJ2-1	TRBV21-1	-	TGTGCCAGAGGACAGGGAGGGAGGGTTAGCGGAGGAAGATACTACAATGAGCAGTTCTTC	CARGQGGRVSGGRYYNEQFF
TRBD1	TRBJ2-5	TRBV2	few	TGTGCCAGCAGTGCAGAGGGGGCCGGGGAGACCCAGTACTTC	CASSAEGAGETQYF
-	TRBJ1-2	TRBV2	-	TGTGCCAGCAGTGAAGCAACAGGGTGGTATAGTGGCTACACCTTC	CASSEATGWYSGYTF
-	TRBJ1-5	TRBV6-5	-	TGTGCCAGCAAAAAGGACAGTTCGGGCAATCAGCCCCAGCATTTT	CASKKDSSGNQPQHF
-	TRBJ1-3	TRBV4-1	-	TGCGCCAGCAGCCAAGATCGGGTTTTTGGCACCATATATTTT	CASSQDRVFGTIYF
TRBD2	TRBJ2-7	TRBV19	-	TGTGCCAGTAGACTAGCGGGGTTGAGCTCCTACGAGCAGTACTTC	CASRLAGLSSYEQYF
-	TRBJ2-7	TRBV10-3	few	TGTGCCATCAGTGAGTCTGTAAGGGGCGAGCAGTACTTC	CAISESVRGEQYF
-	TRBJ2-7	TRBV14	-	TGTGCCAGCAGCCAATCCGGGGACTACGAGCAGTACTTC	CASSQSGDYEQYF
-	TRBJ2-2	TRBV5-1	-	TGCGCCAGCAGCTTGGATCCAGGGATAGACACCGGGGAGCTGTTTTTT	CASSLDPGIDTGELFF
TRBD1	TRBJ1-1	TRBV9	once	TGTGCCAGCAGCCCCGGGACAGGGAACACTGAAGCTTTCTTT	CASSPGTGNTEAFF
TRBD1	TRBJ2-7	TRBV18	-	TGTGCCAGCTCAGAGGGACAGGGGGCTTTCTACGAGCAGTACTTC	CASSEGQGAFYEQYF
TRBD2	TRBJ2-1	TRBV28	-	TGTGCCAGCAGACCTCCGGGAGGGTACAATGAGCAGTTCTTC	CASRPPGGYNEQFF
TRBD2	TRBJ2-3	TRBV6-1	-	TGTGCCAGTCCGGGGACTAGCCATTCCACAGATACGCAGTATTTT	CASPGTSHSTDTQYF
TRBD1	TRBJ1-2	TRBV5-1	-	TGCGCCAGCAGGGGACGACAGGGCAAGATCTATGGCTACACCTTC	CASRGRQGKIYGYTF
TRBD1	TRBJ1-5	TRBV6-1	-	TGTGCCAGCACCCGACAGGGCGGCAATCAGCCCCAGCATTTT	CASTRQGGNQPQHF
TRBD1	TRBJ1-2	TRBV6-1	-	TGTGCCAGCAGTGACGGGACAGGTCCTTTCTATGGCTACACCTTC	CASSDGTGPFYGYTF
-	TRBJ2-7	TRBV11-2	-	TGTGCCAGCAGCTTAGCGCAGGGCCCCTACGAGCAGTACTTC	CASSLAQGPYEQYF